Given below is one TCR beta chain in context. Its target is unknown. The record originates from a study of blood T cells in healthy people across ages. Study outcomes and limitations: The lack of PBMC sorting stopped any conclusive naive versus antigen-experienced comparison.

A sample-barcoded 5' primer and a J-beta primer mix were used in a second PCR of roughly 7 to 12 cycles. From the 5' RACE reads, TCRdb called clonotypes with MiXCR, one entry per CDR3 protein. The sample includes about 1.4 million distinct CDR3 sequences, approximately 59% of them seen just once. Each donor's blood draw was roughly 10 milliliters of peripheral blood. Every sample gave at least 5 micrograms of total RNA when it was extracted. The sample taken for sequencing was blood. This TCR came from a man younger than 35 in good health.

CDR3 sequence (DNA): TGCGCCAGCAGCCAAGATCAGGTTCGGCAGGGGTATGAAGCTTTCTTT. It specifies CASSQDQVRQGYEAFF. The chain joins TRBV4-3 to TRBJ1-1, with TRBD1 as a possible D gene (6 bases). The V end was cut by 0 bases, the J end by 7 bases, with 18 bases between. The CDR3 is 16 residues long. From germline, CDR1 is LGHNA and CDR2 YSLEER.